The clone carrying this T cell receptor (beta chain) appeared a few times. What it binds is not known. Per the germline V gene, CDR1 is DFQATT and CDR2 is SNEGSKA (reference sequence). The CDR3 runs 17 residues. V trimming: 1 base; J trimming: 4 bases; junction bases outside the gene matches: 11. The data derive from a study of identical twins. The study, taken as a whole, reports: Because invariant MAIT and iNKT cells could be present, zero-insertion analyses could be partly confounded.

Unique molecular identifiers were present on the cDNA, and a universal primer site came from template switching. A single record per CDR3 protein comes from TCRdb applying MiXCR to the 5' RACE reads. The sample carries about 500,000 distinct CDR3 sequences, over 11% recorded once. The sample also formed part of further work on yellow fever vaccine responses in identical twins.

This chain links TRBV20-1 with TRBJ2-3; 10 nucleotides agree with TRBD1. The specimen was CD4+ T cells sorted from blood. The receptor was isolated from a woman between 18 and 29 years old in good health. The CDR3 loop reads CSARGLTGGLVADTQYF. Written as DNA, the CDR3 is TGCAGTGCTAGAGGGCTGACAGGGGGCCTCGTCGCAGATACGCAGTATTTT.